These 10 T cell receptor beta chains originate from one sample sequenced in a study of CD8 T cells in ankylosing spondylitis. TCRdb called the 5' RACE reads again in MiXCR, with one record for every CDR3 protein. The sample includes 250,000 to 300,000 distinct CDR3 sequences, 15% to 20% of them seen just once. Sequenced input: blood, either unsorted or a sorted T cell fraction (not recorded which). Source of these receptors: a male donor with ankylosing spondylitis or in good health (not recorded which).

The chain has TRBV11-1 and TRBJ2-5; 11 nucleotides agree with TRBD2. Germline V gene data show CDR1 as SGHAT and CDR2 as FQDESV (reference sequence). Trimming removed 4 bases from V and 4 bases from J; junction bases left unmatched: 17. CDR3 length equals 19 residues. The CDR3 loop reads CASSSNRPLSGRASETQYF. CDR3 nucleotide sequence: TGTGCCAGCAGCTCGAATCGACCACTTAGCGGGAGGGCCTCAGAGACCCAGTACTTC.

In its sample, this clonotype was seen a few times. The rearrangement links TRBV12-3 or TRBV12-4 to TRBJ2-2; the D gene is possibly TRBD1 (5 bases). Trimming took 2 bases from V and 6 from J, leaving 13 bases between them. The CDR3 consists of 15 residues. CDR3 in DNA: TGTGCCAGCAGTTTATTGGGCAGGGTTTCCGGGGAGCTGTTTTTT. Translation: CASSLLGRVSGELFF.

This clonotype was counted a few times. This chain links TRBV27 with TRBJ2-3; D is uncertain. The CDR3 sequence is 15 residues long. V was cut by 6 bases and J by 4 bases, with 17 bases left in between. Germline V gene lookup returns CDR1 MNHEY and CDR2 SMNVEV (reference sequence). CDR3 bases: TGTGCCAGCAGCCCTCTGACCCGCGGCCCAGATACGCAGTATTTT. It yields the protein CASSPLTRGPDTQYF.

This clonotype showed up just a few times. This chain links TRBV4-2 with TRBJ2-3, with D perhaps given as TRBD1 or TRBD2 (5 bases each). CDR3 length: 14 residues. Trimming left V 3 bases short and J 5 bases short, with 12 bases between. CDR1 LGHNA and CDR2 YNFKEQ come from the germline V gene. The CDR3 loop reads CASSQGVNEDTQYF. CDR3 DNA: TGTGCCAGCAGCCAGGGGGTCAATGAAGATACGCAGTATTTT.

V usage is TRBV5-5 and J usage is TRBJ1-1, with D unclear. The germline CDR1 and CDR2 sequences are SGHKS and YYEKEE (reference sequence). The V end lost 0 bases, the J end lost 4 bases, and 10 bases lay between the germline ends. This CDR3 spans 14 amino acids. In nucleotides, the CDR3 is TGTGCCAGCAGCTTGGAGCAGATGAGCACTGAAGCTTTCTTT. It codes for CASSLEQMSTEAFF.

As concerns this clonotype: Mismatch with germline at one junction end may stem from a read error. V usage is TRBV12-3 or TRBV12-4 and J usage is TRBJ2-2; D tentatively fits TRBD1 or TRBD2 (5 bases each). This CDR3 spans 13 amino acids. CDR3 coding DNA: TGTACCAGCAGTTCCCGGGGCTCCGGGGAGCTGTTTTTT. Its protein product is CTSSSRGSGELFF.

The chain carries TRBV20-1 and TRBJ2-7; a weak D match, TRBD1 (6 bases). V was trimmed by 0 bases and J by 2 bases, leaving 14 bases between them. Germline V lookup: CDR1 DFQATT, CDR2 SNEGSKA (reference sequence). The CDR3 is 15 amino acids. The CDR3 spells CSARDSRQATYEQYV. CDR3 coding DNA: TGCAGTGCTAGAGATTCGCGACAGGCTACCTACGAGCAGTACGTC.

J is TRBJ2-2 and V is TRBV5-6; 8 bases agree with TRBD2. This CDR3 has 16 amino acids. The ends lost 0 bases at V and 6 bases at J; junction bases unmatched: 7. Germline loops: CDR1 SGHDT, CDR2 YYEEEE. The CDR3: CASSLGPGTRAGELFF. CDR3 nucleotide sequence: TGTGCCAGCAGCTTGGGCCCCGGGACTAGAGCCGGGGAGCTGTTTTTT. Looking up the rest from reference TRBV5-6 and TRBJ2-2 gives the full variable domain: DAGVTQSPTHLIKTRGQQVTLRCSPKSGHDTVSWYQQALGQGPQFIFQYYEEEERQRGNFPDRFSGHQFPNYSSELNVNALLLGDSALYLCASSLGPGTRAGELFFGEGSRLTVL.

This clonotype was picked up many times. The chain uses TRBV20-1 and TRBJ1-5, with 7 bases matching TRBD1. This CDR3 has 14 residues. Germline V lookup: CDR1 DFQATT, CDR2 SNEGSKA (reference sequence). The trim removed 7 bases at V and 0 bases at J, leaving 6 bases unmatched. CDR3 bases: TGCAGTGTTCCAGGGGGAAATAGCAATCAGCCCCAGCATTTT. It yields the protein CSVPGGNSNQPQHF.

The CDR3 bases are TGCGCCAGCAGTGGGGACAGATATGGCTACACCTTC. It encodes CASSGDRYGYTF. J is TRBJ1-2 and V is TRBV10-2, with 7 bases that match TRBD1. From germline, CDR1 is WSHSY and CDR2 SAAADI. The CDR3 covers 12 residues. Germline trimming cut 4 bases from V and 5 bases from J; bases unmatched to any gene: 1.